This is a list of T cell receptor beta chains from one sample in a study of blood T cell repertoires in COVID-19. Generated by immunoSEQ multiplex PCR, the TCRdb table keeps only in-frame clones and is missing some. The top ten clones hold 1% of a sample with some 310,000 clones, roughly 84% of them seen once. The sample was peripheral blood. The receptors were gathered from a man aged 50 to 59 with active or convalescent COVID-19. CDR3s include the opening cysteine and the closing phenylalanine or tryptophan. The order of the fields is V gene, J gene, clone size, D gene, CDR3 protein, CDR3 DNA. The D gene is left open where the match is weak. Size values are once, few and many counts, or a class for expanded clones, and some rows have none.

TRBV4-2	TRBJ1-2	-	-	CASSQERDTLYGYTF	TGTGCCAGCAGCCAAGAGAGGGACACCCTCTATGGCTACACCTTC
TRBV5-5	TRBJ2-5	once	-	CASSLPQGETQYF	TGTGCCAGCAGCTTGCCCCAGGGTGAGACCCAGTACTTC
TRBV10-2	TRBJ2-1	once	TRBD2	CASSDGASGSSYNEQFF	TGCGCCAGCAGTGATGGAGCTAGCGGTAGCTCCTACAATGAGCAGTTCTTC
TRBV7-9	TRBJ1-4	-	-	CASSYIQGRNEKLFF	TGTGCCAGCAGCTACATACAGGGTCGGAATGAAAAACTGTTTTTT
TRBV7-3	TRBJ2-2	-	TRBD2	CASSLTGGAPTGELFF	TGTGCCAGCAGCTTAACCGGGGGGGCCCCCACCGGGGAGCTGTTTTTT
TRBV9	TRBJ2-2	-	-	CASRRTGTGELFF	TGTGCCAGCAGAAGAACAGGGACCGGGGAGCTGTTTTTT
TRBV28	TRBJ1-1	once	-	CASSSFGTFEAFF	TGTGCCAGCAGTTCTTTCGGGACATTTGAAGCTTTCTTT
TRBV6-2/TRBV6-3	TRBJ1-1	-	-	CASSFAGYSDTEAFF	TGTGCCAGCAGTTTTGCAGGGTATTCGGACACTGAAGCTTTCTTT
TRBV28	TRBJ1-4	-	-	CASITGTSNEKLFF	TGTGCCAGCATCACCGGGACTAGTAATGAAAAACTGTTTTTT
TRBV27	TRBJ1-5	-	-	CASSMDSEGNQPQHF	TGTGCCAGCAGCATGGACAGTGAGGGCAATCAGCCCCAGCATTTT
TRBV30	TRBJ1-3	-	-	CAWSQGSGNTIYF	TGTGCCTGGAGTCAGGGCTCTGGAAACACCATATATTTT
TRBV5-1	TRBJ1-2	-	TRBD1	CASSYTTGAQTSGYTF	TGCGCCAGCAGCTATACAACAGGGGCACAAACTAGCGGCTACACCTTC
TRBV20-1	TRBJ2-3	-	-	CSARERDTQYF	TGCAGTGCTAGAGAGAGAGATACGCAGTATTTT
TRBV28	TRBJ2-2	-	TRBD1	CASSWTGGHTGELFF	TGTGCCAGCAGTTGGACAGGGGGCCACACCGGGGAGCTGTTTTTT
TRBV6-5	TRBJ1-6	once	-	CASRDSLGGSPLHF	TGTGCCAGCAGGGACTCCCTCGGAGGTTCACCCCTCCACTTT
TRBV29-1	TRBJ1-1	many	-	CSVSMTGNTEAFF	TGCAGCGTTTCTATGACAGGGAACACTGAAGCTTTCTTT
TRBV4-2	TRBJ2-5	-	TRBD1	CASSLVGTGDRETQYF	TGTGCCAGCAGCCTTGTCGGGACAGGGGACCGAGAGACCCAGTACTTC
TRBV12-3/TRBV12-4	TRBJ2-7	-	-	CASSLASPYEQYF	TGTGCCAGCAGTTTAGCCTCTCCCTACGAGCAGTACTTC
TRBV30	TRBJ2-7	few	-	CAWSRDLRAYEQYF	TGTGCCTGGAGCCGGGACTTGAGGGCATACGAGCAGTACTTC
TRBV7-2	TRBJ1-5	-	-	CASSFQGLQPQHF	TGTGCCAGCAGCTTTCAGGGACTCCAGCCCCAGCATTTT
TRBV3-1/TRBV3-2	TRBJ1-4	-	-	CASSQGQTNEKLFF	TGTGCCAGCAGCCAAGGGCAGACTAATGAAAAACTGTTTTTT
TRBV11-1	TRBJ2-5	-	-	CASSLGRVHGETQYF	TGTGCCAGCAGCTTAGGGAGGGTGCACGGGGAGACCCAGTACTTC